The clone carrying this T cell receptor (beta chain) was seen only a few times. This record comes from a study of T cell clones after liver transplantation. The CDR3 totals 14 residues. Germline-derived CDR1 and CDR2 are SGDLS and YYNGEE. Trimming at V came to 0 bases and at J to 13 bases, leaving 4 bases not matched to a gene. Only in-frame clones appear in the TCRdb table, and some are missing; sequencing was by immunoSEQ multiplex PCR. This sample has 95,000 to 110,000 clones; 75% to 85% occur once, and the top ten carry approximately 0.99%. Sequencing was performed on CD4+ T cells from blood, taken before liver transplant. The source of this sequence is a human donor who received a liver transplant. The J gene is TRBJ2-1, the V gene TRBV9, with 13 bases matching TRBD2. This CDR3 is CASSVGTSGSVQFF. CDR3 coding DNA: TGTGCCAGCAGCGTAGGGACTAGCGGGAGTGTTCAGTTCTTC. The variable domain in full, with the rest retrieved from reference TRBV9 and TRBJ2-1, is DSGVTQTPKHLITATGQRVTLRCSPRSGDLSVYWYQQSLDQGLQFLIQYYNGEERAKGNILERFSAQQFPDLHSELNLSSLELGDSALYFCASSVGTSGSVQFFGPGTRLTVL.